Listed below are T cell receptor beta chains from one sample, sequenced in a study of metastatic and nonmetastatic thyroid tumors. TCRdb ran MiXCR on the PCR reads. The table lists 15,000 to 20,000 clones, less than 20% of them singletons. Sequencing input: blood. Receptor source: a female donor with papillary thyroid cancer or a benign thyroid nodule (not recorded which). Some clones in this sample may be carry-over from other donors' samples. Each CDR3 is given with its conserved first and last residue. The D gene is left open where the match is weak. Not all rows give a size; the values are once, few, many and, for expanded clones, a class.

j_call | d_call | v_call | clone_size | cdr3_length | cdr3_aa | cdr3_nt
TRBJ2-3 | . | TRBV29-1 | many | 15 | CSVERQLTSTDTQYF | TGCAGCGTTGAAAGACAGTTGACTAGCACAGATACGCAGTATTTT
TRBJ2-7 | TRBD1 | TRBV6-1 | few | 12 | CASRGQGNEQYF | TGTGCCAGCAGGGGACAGGGGAACGAGCAGTACTTC
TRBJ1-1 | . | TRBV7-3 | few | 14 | CASSSVGVVGEAFF | TGTGCCAGCAGCTCCGTTGGGGTTGTGGGGGAAGCTTTCTTT
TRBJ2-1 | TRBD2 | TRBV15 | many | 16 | CATSPRRAGAYNEQFF | TGTGCCACCAGTCCCCGCCGGGCGGGGGCCTACAATGAGCAGTTCTTC
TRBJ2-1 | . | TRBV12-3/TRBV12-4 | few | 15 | CASNTRGNRYNEQFF | TGTGCCAGCAACACCCGTGGGAACAGGTACAATGAGCAGTTCTTC
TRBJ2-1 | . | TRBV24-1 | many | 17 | CATSDSAGPGPYNEQFF | TGTGCCACCAGTGATTCGGCGGGACCCGGCCCATACAATGAGCAGTTCTTC
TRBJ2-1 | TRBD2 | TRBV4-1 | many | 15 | CASSQELAKDGAQFF | TGCGCCAGCAGCCAAGAACTAGCGAAGGATGGGGCGCAGTTCTTC
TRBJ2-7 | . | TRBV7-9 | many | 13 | CASSNDPVYEQYF | TGTGCCAGCAGCAATGATCCCGTCTACGAGCAGTACTTC
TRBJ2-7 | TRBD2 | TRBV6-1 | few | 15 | CASSDGRRETYEQYF | TGTGCCAGCAGTGATGGGCGGCGGGAGACCTACGAGCAGTACTTC
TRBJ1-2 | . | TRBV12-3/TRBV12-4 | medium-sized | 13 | CASRSDSSYGYTF | TGTGCCAGCAGATCGGACAGTTCCTATGGCTACACCTTC
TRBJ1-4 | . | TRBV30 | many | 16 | CAWKSVEAREREKLFF | TGTGCCTGGAAGTCAGTCGAGGCCCGGGAAAGGGAAAAACTGTTTTTT
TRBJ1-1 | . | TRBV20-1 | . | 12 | CSATQGDTEAFF | TGCAGTGCCACACAGGGAGACACTGAAGCTTTCTTT
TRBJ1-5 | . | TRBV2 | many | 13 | CASSVGQTRPQHF | TGTGCCAGCAGTGTTGGACAGACGAGGCCCCAGCATTTT
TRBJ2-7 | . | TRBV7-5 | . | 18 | CISVSEALDAGVRYEQYF | .
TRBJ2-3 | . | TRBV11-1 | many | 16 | CASSLRVGGSTDTQYF | TGTGCCAGCAGCTTAAGGGTTGGGGGGAGCACAGATACGCAGTATTTT
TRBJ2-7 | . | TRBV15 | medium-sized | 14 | CATSRPGDRNEQYF | TGTGCCACCAGCAGACCGGGGGATCGGAACGAGCAGTACTTC
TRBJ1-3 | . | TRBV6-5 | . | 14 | CASSTTGPGNTIYF | TGTGCCAGCAGCACTACGGGCCCTGGAAACACCATATATTTT
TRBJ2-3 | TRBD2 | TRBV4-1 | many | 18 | CASSHSGTSGTSTDTQYF | TGCGCCAGCAGCCATTCCGGGACTAGCGGGACAAGCACAGATACGCAGTATTTT
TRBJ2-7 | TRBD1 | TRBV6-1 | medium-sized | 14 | CASSRSGGTYEQYF | TGTGCCAGCAGTCGATCAGGGGGTACCTACGAGCAGTACTTC
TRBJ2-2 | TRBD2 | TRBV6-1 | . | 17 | CASSVTQTSGFTGELFF | TGTGCCAGCAGTGTTACGCAGACTAGCGGGTTTACCGGGGAGCTGTTTTTT
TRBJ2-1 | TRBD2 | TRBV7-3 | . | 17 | CASSLSSGHSSYNEQFF | TGTGCCAGCAGCTTATCTAGCGGGCATAGCTCCTACAATGAGCAGTTCTTC
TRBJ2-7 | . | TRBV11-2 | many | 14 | CASSLEAGTSEQYF | TGTGCCAGCAGCTTAGAGGCAGGGACGTCCGAGCAGTACTTC
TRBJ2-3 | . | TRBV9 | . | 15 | CASSPGWSSTDTQYF | TGTGCCAGCAGCCCAGGGTGGTCTAGCACAGATACGCAGTATTTT
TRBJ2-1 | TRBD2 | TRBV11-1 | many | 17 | CASSPGTSSGSYNEQFF | TGTGCCAGCAGCCCCGGGACTAGTTCGGGCTCCTACAATGAGCAGTTCTTC
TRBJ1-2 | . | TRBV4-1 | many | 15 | CASSQEISLYYGYTF | TGCGCCAGCAGCCAAGAAATCAGTCTTTACTATGGCTACACCTTC
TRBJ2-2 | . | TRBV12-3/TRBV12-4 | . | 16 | CASSPSGGPFTGELFF | TGTGCCAGCAGTCCCTCCGGAGGTCCTTTTACCGGGGAGCTGTTTTTT
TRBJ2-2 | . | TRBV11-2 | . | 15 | CASQKPGGGTGELFF | TGTGCCAGCCAGAAGCCAGGCGGAGGCACCGGGGAGCTTTTTTTT
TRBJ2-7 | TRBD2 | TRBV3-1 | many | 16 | CASSQDGLARSYEQYF | TGTGCCAGCAGCCAAGACGGACTAGCTCGTTCCTACGAGCAGTACTTC
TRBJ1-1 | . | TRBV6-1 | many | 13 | CASTRTVNTEAFF | TGTGCCAGCACCCGGACGGTGAACACTGAAGCTTTCTTT
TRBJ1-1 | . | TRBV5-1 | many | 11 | CASSKQGEAFF | TGCGCCAGCAGCAAGCAGGGAGAAGCTTTCTTT
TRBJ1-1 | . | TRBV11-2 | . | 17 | CASSLDVGSPRNTEAFF | TGTGCCAGCAGCTTAGACGTAGGGTCACCCAGAAACACTGAAGCTTTCTTT
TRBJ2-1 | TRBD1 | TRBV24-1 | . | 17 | CATSDGPGQGVNNEQFF | TGTGCCACCAGTGATGGGCCGGGACAGGGCGTAAACAATGAGCAGTTCTTC
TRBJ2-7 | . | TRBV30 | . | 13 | CAWSSDRTYEQYF | TGTGCCTGGAGTTCCGACCGAACCTACGAGCAGTACTTC
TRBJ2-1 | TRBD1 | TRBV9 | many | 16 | CASPTPGQCSYNEQFF | TGTGCCAGCCCTACGCCGGGACAGTGCTCCTACAATGAGCAGTTCTTC
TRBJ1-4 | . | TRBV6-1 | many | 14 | CASTGDATNEKLFF | TGTGCCAGCACGGGAGATGCAACTAATGAAAAACTGTTTTTT
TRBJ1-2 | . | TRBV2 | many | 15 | CASTPRAQLNYGYTF | TGTGCCAGCACCCCCCGGGCACAGCTTAACTATGGCTACACCTTC
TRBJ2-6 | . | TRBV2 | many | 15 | CAGGGRSSGANVLTF | TGTGCCGGGGGGGGGCGTAGCTCTGGGGCCAACGTCCTGACTTTC
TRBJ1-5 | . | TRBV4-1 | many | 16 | CASSQDGGIGNQPQHF | TGCGCCAGCAGCCAAGATGGCGGGATCGGCAATCAGCCCCAGCATTTT
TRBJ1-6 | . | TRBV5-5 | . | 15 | CASSVAVGSNSPLHF | TGTGCCAGCAGCGTAGCCGTTGGAAGTAATTCACCCCTCCACTTT
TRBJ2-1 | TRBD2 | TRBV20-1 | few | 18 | CSATGLAGSFSPASEQFF | TGCAGTGCTACAGGACTAGCGGGGAGTTTTTCGCCTGCCAGTGAGCAGTTCTTC
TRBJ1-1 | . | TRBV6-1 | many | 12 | CASSRVNTEAFF | TGTGCCAGCAGCAGGGTGAACACTGAAGCTTTCTTT
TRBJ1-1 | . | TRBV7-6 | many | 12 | CASSLEGNVLVW | TGTGCCAGCAGCTTAGAAGGCAACGTTTTAGTCTGG
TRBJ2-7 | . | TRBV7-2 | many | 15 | CASSRTTAGGYEQYF | TGTGCCAGCAGCCGCACGACCGCAGGGGGGTACGAGCAGTACTTC